This T cell receptor (beta chain) was profiled in a study of T cells in Graves' hyperthyroidism and ophthalmopathy. Study observations and caveats: The majority of expanded thyroid clonotypes above 0.001 also appeared in blood. Ophthalmopathy was distinguished from stable hyperthyroidism by 13 V-J signatures.

About this clonotype itself: Its antigen is not known.

V lost 3 bases and J 3 bases, leaving 9 bases between the germline ends. CDR1 LGHDT and CDR2 YNNKEL come from the germline V gene (reference sequence). The CDR3 is 14 residues long. What was amplified from RNA transcripts were TCR beta CDR3 regions. The HTBI primer set served for first-round RT-PCR of the TCR CDR3. Each CDR3 protein gets one entry after TCRdb re-called the multiplex PCR reads with MiXCR. The sample shows about 340,000 distinct CDR3 sequences, 21% of them seen only once. The receptor comes from a woman aged 50 to 60 with Graves' hyperthyroidism. Sequencing was done on a sample of blood. The chain couples TRBV3-1 to TRBJ1-3; the D is unclear. In DNA, the CDR3 is TGTGCCAGCAGCCAGAGGATTAGTGGAAACACCATATATTTT. Translating it yields CASSQRISGNTIYF.